This TCR beta chain was profiled in a study of regulatory T cells in long-lasting Graves disease. For the study at large: Positivity for TSH receptor antibodies plus over 5 years of antithyroid drugs meant persistent Graves' disease. Whole-study findings and limits: TRBV28, TRBJ1-2 and TRBJ2-5 were segments that persistent disease favored. Results may be inaccurate due to the small sample size.

This clonotype was observed many times. Its target is not known. Stated time point: persistent/refractory GD, antithyroid drugs over 5 years with positive TRAb. From PBMCs, RNA was extracted and then used to make the TCR library. Researchers made TCR beta libraries by using iRepertoire HTBI primers and running Arm-PCR on CDR3 regions. Source study methods: Detected in the samples were around 59 TRBV and under 15 TRBJ segments. TCRdb used MiXCR to reprocess the multiplex PCR reads, holding one entry per CDR3 protein. These V and J calls derive from TCRdb rather than the authors' analysis. The repertoire holds 400,000 or so distinct CDR3 sequences, with under 25% as singletons. From germline, CDR1 is MNHNS and CDR2 SASEGT. This CDR3 is 12 amino acids long. V shed 8 bases and J shed 2 bases, with 10 bases lying between them.

The rearrangement uses TRBV6-1 and TRBJ2-7; TRBD1 might be the D (6 bases). The starting material was peripheral blood mononuclear cells (PBMCs), obtained when the disease was refractory, from a patient treated with antithyroid drugs. This receptor was identified in a female donor with Graves disease. CDR3 sequence (DNA): TGTGCCAGCGAAGACAGGACCTACGAGCAGTACTTC. It yields the protein CASEDRTYEQYF.